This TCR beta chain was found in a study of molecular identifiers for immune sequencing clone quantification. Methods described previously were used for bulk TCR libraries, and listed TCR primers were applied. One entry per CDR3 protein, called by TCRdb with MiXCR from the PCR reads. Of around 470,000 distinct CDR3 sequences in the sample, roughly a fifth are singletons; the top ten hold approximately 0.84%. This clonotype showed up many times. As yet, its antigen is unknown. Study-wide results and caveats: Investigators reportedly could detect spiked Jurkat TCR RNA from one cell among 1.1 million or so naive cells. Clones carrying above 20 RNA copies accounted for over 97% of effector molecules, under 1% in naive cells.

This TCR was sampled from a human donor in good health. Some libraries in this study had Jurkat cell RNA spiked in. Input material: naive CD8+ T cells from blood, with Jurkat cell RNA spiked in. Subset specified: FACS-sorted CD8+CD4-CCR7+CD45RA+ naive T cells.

In DNA form, the CDR3 reads TGTGCCAGCAGCCCCGGGACAGGGGAGGGCTACGAGCAGTACTTC. It yields the protein CASSPGTGEGYEQYF. The J gene is TRBJ2-7, the V gene TRBV5-4; 10 bases map to TRBD1. There are 15 residues in the CDR3. J gave up 3 bases and V 4 bases, and 7 bases lay outside the gene matches. CDR1 SGHNT and CDR2 YYREEE come from the germline V gene (reference sequence).